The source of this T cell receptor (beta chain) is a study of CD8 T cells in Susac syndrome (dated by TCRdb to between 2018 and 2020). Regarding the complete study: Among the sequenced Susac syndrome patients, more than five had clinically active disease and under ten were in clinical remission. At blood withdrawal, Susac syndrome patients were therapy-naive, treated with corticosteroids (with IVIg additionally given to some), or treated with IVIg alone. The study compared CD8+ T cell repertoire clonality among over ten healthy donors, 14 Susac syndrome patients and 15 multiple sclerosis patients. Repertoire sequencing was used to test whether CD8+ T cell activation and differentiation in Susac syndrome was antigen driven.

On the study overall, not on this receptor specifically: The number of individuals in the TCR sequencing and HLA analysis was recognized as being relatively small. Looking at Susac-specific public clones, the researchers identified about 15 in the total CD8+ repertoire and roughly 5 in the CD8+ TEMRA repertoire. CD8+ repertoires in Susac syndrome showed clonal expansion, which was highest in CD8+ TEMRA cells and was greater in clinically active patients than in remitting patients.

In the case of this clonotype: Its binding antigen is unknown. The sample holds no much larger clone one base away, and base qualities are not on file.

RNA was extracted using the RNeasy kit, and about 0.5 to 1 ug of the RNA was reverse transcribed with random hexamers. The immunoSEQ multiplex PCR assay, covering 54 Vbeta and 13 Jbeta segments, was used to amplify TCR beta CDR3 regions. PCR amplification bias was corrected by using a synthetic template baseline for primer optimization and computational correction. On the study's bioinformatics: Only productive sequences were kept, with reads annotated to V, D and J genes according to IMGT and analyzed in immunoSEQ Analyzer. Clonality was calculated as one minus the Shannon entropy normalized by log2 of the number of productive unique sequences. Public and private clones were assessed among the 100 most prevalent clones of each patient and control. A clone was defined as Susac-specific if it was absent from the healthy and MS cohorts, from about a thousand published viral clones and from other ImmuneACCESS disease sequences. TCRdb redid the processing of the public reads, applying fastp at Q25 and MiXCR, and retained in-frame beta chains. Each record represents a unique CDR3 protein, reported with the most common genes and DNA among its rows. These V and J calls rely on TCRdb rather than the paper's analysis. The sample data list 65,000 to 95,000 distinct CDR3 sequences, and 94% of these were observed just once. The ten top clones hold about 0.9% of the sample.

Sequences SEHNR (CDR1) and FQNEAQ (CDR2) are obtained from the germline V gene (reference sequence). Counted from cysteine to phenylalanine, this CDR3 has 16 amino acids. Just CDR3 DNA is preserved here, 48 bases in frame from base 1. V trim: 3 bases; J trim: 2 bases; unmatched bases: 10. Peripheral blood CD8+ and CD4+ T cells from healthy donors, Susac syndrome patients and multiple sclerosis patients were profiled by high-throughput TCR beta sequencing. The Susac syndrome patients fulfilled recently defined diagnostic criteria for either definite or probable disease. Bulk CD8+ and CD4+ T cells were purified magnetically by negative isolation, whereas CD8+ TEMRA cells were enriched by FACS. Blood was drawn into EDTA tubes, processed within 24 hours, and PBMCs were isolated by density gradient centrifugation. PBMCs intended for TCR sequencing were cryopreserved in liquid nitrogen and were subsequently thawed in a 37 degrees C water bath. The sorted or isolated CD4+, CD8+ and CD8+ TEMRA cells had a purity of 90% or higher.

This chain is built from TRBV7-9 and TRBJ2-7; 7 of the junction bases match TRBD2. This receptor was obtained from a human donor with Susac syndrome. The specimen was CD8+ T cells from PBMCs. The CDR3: CASSFRAGSPAYEQYF. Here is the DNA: TGTGCCAGCAGCTTTCGAGCGGGATCGCCGGCCTACGAGCAGTACTTC.